The sequence of this TCR beta chain was determined in a study of blood T cell repertoires in COVID-19. On the study more broadly: PBMCs, B-cell-depleted T cells, or T cells provided the cDNA or gDNA that made up the material.

The repertoire was sequenced with immunoSEQ multiplex PCR; TCRdb's copy has only in-frame clones and lacks some. The sample lists around 130,000 clones, 80% to 85% seen once, with around 12% in the top ten. There are 15 residues in the CDR3. Germline V CDR1 and CDR2: SGHDN, FVKESK. V lost 1 base and J lost 2, with 11 bases in between. The clonotype originates from a woman in her 30s who had recovered from COVID-19. V and J are TRBV14 and TRBJ1-1; D is ambiguous. The sample comprised peripheral blood. In DNA, the CDR3 is TGTGCCAGCAGCCAAGTAGCCAGAATTAACACTGAAGCTTTCTTT. This codes for CASSQVARINTEAFF.